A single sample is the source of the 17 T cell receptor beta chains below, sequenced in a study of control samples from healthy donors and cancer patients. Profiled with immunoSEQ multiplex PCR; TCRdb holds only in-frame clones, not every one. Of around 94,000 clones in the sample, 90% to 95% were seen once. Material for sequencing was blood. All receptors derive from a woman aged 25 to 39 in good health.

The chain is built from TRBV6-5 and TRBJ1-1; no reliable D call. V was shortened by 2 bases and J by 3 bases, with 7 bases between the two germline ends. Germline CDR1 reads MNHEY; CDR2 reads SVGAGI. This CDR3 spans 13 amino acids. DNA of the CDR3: TGTGCCAGCAGTTACCGATCATACACTGAAGCTTTCTTT. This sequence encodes CASSYRSYTEAFF.

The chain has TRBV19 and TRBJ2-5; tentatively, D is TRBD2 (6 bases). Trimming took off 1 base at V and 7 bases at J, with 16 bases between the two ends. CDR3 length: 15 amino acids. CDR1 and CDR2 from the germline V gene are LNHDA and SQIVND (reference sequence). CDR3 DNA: TGTGCCAGTAGTATAGTCGGCGGGGCTACTGGGACCCAGTACTTC. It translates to CASSIVGGATGTQYF. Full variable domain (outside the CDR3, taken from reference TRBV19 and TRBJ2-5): DGGITQSPKYLFRKEGQNVTLSCEQNLNHDAMYWYRQDPGQGLRLIYYSQIVNDFQKGDIAEGYSVSREKKESFPLTVTSAQKNPTAFYLCASSIVGGATGTQYFGPGTRLLVL.

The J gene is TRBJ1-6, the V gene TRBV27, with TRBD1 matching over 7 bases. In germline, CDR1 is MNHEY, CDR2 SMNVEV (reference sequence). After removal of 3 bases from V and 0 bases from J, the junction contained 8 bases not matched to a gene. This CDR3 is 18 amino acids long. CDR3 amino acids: CASSLTPGQSSYNSPLHF. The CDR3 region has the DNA TGTGCCAGCAGTTTGACGCCGGGACAGAGCTCCTATAATTCACCCCTCCACTTT.

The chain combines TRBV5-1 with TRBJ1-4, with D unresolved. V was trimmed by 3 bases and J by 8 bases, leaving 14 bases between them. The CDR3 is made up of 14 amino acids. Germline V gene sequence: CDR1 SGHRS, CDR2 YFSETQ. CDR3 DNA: TGCGCCAGCAGCTATGAAAGCCAACCGGAAAAACTGTTTTTT. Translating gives CASSYESQPEKLFF.

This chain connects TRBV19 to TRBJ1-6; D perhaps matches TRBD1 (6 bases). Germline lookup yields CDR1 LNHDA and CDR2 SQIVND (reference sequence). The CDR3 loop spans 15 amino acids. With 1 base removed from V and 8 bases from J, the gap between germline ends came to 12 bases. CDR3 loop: CASSIASGADSPLHF. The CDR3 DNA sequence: TGTGCCAGTAGTATAGCCTCGGGGGCAGATTCACCCCTCCACTTT.

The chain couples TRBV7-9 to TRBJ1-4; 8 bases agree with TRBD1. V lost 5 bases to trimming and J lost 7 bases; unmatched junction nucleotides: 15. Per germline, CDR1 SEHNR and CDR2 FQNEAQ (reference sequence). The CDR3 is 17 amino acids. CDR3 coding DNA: TGTGCCAGCAGCCTAGGCCGGCTCCGGGACAGGCCTGAAAAACTGTTTTTT. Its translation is CASSLGRLRDRPEKLFF.

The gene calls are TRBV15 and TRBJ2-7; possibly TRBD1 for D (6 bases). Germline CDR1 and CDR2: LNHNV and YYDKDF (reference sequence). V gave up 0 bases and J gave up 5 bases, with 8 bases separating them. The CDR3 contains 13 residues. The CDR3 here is CATSRETGNEQYF. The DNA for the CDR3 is TGTGCCACCAGCAGAGAAACAGGGAACGAGCAGTACTTC.

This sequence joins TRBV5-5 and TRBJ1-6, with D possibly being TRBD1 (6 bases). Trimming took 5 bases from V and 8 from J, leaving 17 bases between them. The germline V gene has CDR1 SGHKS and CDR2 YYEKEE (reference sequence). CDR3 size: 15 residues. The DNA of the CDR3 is TGTGCCAGCAGGCTCGGGGGGCAGAAATATTCACCCCTCCACTTT. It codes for CASRLGGQKYSPLHF. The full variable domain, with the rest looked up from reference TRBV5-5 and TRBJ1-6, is DAGVTQSPTHLIKTRGQQVTLRCSPISGHKSVSWYQQVLGQGPQFIFQYYEKEERGRGNFPDRFSARQFPNYSSELNVNALLLGDSALYLCASRLGGQKYSPLHFGNGTRLTVT.

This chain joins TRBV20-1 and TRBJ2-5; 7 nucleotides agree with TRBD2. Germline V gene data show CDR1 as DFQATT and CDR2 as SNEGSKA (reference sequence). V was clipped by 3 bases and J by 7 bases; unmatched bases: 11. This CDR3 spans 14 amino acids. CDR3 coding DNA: TGCAGTGCTAGTTTGACGGCGTCGGGAGGGACCCAGTACTTC. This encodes CSASLTASGGTQYF.

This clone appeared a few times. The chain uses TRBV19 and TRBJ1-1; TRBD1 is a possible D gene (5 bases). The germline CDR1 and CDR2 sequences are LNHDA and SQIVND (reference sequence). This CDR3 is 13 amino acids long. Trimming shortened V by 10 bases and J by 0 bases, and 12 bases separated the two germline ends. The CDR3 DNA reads TGTGCCACCGGCGGGGCCATGAACACTGAAGCTTTCTTT. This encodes CATGGAMNTEAFF. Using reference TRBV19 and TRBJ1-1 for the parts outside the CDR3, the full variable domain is DGGITQSPKYLFRKEGQNVTLSCEQNLNHDAMYWYRQDPGQGLRLIYYSQIVNDFQKGDIAEGYSVSREKKESFPLTVTSAQKNPTAFYLCATGGAMNTEAFFGQGTRLTVV.

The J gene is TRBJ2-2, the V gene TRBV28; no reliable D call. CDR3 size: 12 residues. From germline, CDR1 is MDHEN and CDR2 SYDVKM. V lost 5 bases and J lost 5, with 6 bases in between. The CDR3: CASSGPTGELFF. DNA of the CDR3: TGTGCCAGCAGTGGCCCTACCGGGGAGCTGTTTTTT.

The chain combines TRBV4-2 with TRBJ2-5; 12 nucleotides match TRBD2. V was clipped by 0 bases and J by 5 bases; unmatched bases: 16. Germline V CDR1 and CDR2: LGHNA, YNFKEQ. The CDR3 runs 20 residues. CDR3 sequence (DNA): TGTGCCAGCAGCCAAGATCTGTGGCTAGCGGGGGGGCGAAACACCGAGACCCAGTACTTC. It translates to CASSQDLWLAGGRNTETQYF.

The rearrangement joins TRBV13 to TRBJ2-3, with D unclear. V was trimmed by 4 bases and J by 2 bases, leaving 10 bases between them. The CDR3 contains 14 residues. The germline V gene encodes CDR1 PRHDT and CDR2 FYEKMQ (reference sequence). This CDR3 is CASSSYSVTDTQYF. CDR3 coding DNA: TGTGCCAGCAGCTCATACAGCGTCACAGATACGCAGTATTTT.

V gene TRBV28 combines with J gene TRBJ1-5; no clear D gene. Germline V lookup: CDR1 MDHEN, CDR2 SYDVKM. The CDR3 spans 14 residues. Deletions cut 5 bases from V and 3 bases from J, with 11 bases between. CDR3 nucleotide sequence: TGTGCCAGCAGTCGTGGACGGGTCAATCAGCCCCAGCATTTT. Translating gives CASSRGRVNQPQHF. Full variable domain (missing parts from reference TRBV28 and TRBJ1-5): DVKVTQSSRYLVKRTGEKVFLECVQDMDHENMFWYRQDPGLGLRLIYFSYDVKMKEKGDIPEGYSVSREKKERFSLILESASTNQTSMYLCASSRGRVNQPQHFGDGTRLSIL.

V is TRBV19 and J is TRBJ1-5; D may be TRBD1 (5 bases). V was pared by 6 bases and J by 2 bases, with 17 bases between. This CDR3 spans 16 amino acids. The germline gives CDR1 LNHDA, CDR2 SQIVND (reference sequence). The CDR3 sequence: CASRGQGLEGNQPQHF. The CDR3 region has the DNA TGTGCCAGTAGAGGTCAGGGATTGGAGGGCAATCAGCCCCAGCATTTT.

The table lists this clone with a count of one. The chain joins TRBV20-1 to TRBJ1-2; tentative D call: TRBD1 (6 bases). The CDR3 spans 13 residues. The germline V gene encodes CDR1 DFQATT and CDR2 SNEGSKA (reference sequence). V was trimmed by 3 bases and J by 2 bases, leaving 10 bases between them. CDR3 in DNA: TGCAGTGCTAGTGAAGGGGGGAACTATGGCTACACCTTC. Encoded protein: CSASEGGNYGYTF.

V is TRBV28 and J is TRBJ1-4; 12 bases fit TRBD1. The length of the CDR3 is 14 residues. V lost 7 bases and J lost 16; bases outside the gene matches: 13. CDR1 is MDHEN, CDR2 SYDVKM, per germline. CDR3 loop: CASTDRDRGRLEFF. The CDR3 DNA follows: TGTGCCAGCACCGATCGGGACAGGGGGCGCCTCGAGTTTTTT. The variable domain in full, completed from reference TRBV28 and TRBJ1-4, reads DVKVTQSSRYLVKRTGEKVFLECVQDMDHENMFWYRQDPGLGLRLIYFSYDVKMKEKGDIPEGYSVSREKKERFSLILESASTNQTSMYLCASTDRDRGRLEFFGSGTQLSVL.